Presented here are 9 T cell receptor beta chains from one specimen sequenced in a study of CD8 T cells in Susac syndrome. With random hexamers, about 0.45 to 1 ug RNA was reverse transcribed. TCRdb reprocessed the immunoSEQ multiplex PCR reads with MiXCR, giving one entry per CDR3 protein. The profile shows around 270,000 distinct CDR3 sequences, 75% to 85% of them singletons. Specimen: CD8+ T cells from PBMCs. The receptor source for this set is a human donor with multiple sclerosis.

The CDR3 nucleotides read TGTGCCAGCAACTTGCCCGGGGAGGGTGGCACCGGGGAGCTGTTTTTT. Translation gives CASNLPGEGGTGELFF. This chain uses TRBV11-2 with TRBJ2-2; 7 nucleotides agree with TRBD2. The CDR3 has 16 residues. CDR1 SGHAT and CDR2 FQNNGV come from the germline V gene. J gave up 4 bases and V 7 bases, and 12 bases lay outside the gene matches. Variable domain in full (rest from reference TRBV11-2 and TRBJ2-2): EAGVAQSPRYKIIEKRQSVAFWCNPISGHATLYWYQQILGQGPKLLIQFQNNGVVDDSQLPKDRFSAERLKGVDSTLKIQPAKLEDSAVYLCASNLPGEGGTGELFFGEGSRLTVL.

The chain couples TRBV5-5 to TRBJ1-1; D might be TRBD1 (5 bases). The V gene lost 3 bases and the J gene lost 2 bases, with 14 bases spanning the gap. Per the germline V gene, CDR1 is SGHKS and CDR2 is YYEKEE (reference sequence). The CDR3 spans 15 residues. The chain's CDR3 is CASSSGQGRNTEAFF. CDR3 coding DNA: TGTGCCAGCAGCTCTGGGCAGGGACGAAACACTGAAGCTTTCTTT.

The chain uses TRBV9 and TRBJ2-4; 9 bases are a match to TRBD1. Germline CDR1 and CDR2: SGDLS and YYNGEE. The V segment lost 3 bases and the J segment 5 bases; nucleotides outside the gene matches: 3. The CDR3 is made up of 14 amino acids. The CDR3 reads CASSGDRGENIQYF. For the CDR3, the DNA is TGTGCCAGCAGCGGAGACAGGGGGGAAAACATTCAGTACTTC.

This rearrangement joins TRBV19 to TRBJ1-2, with TRBD1 as a possible D gene (5 bases). This CDR3 has 16 amino acids. Per germline, CDR1 LNHDA and CDR2 SQIVND (reference sequence). Trimming cost V 7 bases and J 0 bases, with 18 bases left between them. As DNA, the CDR3 is TGTGCCAGTACCCTCAAGGGGCGCGAAGCTAACTATGGCTACACCTTC. Encoded protein: CASTLKGREANYGYTF. Filled out from reference TRBV19 and TRBJ1-2, the complete variable domain reads DGGITQSPKYLFRKEGQNVTLSCEQNLNHDAMYWYRQDPGQGLRLIYYSQIVNDFQKGDIAEGYSVSREKKESFPLTVTSAQKNPTAFYLCASTLKGREANYGYTFGSGTRLTVV.

The V gene is TRBV24-1, the J gene TRBJ1-4; a possible D gene is TRBD1 (5 bases). The V end was cut by 2 bases, the J end by 8 bases, with 8 bases between. The germline CDR1 and CDR2 sequences are KGHDR and SFDVKD. The CDR3 contains 13 residues. The CDR3 loop reads CATSDYRTEKLFF. As DNA, the CDR3 is TGTGCCACCAGTGATTACAGGACCGAAAAACTGTTTTTT.

The V and J genes are TRBV27 and TRBJ2-1; 15 bases fit TRBD2. V lost 5 bases, J lost 9 bases, and 5 bases stayed unmatched. CDR1 and CDR2 from the germline V gene are MNHEY and SMNVEV (reference sequence). This CDR3 contains 15 residues. CDR3 nucleotide sequence: TGTGCCAGCAGTCCGGGGACTAGCGGGAGGACTGAGCAGTTCTTC. Residues: CASSPGTSGRTEQFF.

The rearrangement uses TRBV21-1 and TRBJ2-1. TRBV21-1 is shown as a pseudogene. The CDR3 has 12 amino acids. The DNA for the CDR3 is TGTGCCAGCAGCAATCCCTCCTATGAGCAGTTCTTC. Amino acid sequence: CASSNPSYEQFF.

This sequence joins TRBV28 and TRBJ2-1, with D maybe TRBD1 (5 bases). The V and J ends lost 4 bases and 5 bases respectively, with 12 bases between them. This CDR3 comprises 14 residues. Per the germline V gene, CDR1 is MDHEN and CDR2 is SYDVKM. CDR3: CASSYTGNDNEQFF. In DNA, the CDR3 is TGTGCCAGCAGTTATACAGGAAACGACAATGAGCAGTTCTTC. The whole variable domain, filled in from reference TRBV28 and TRBJ2-1, reads DVKVTQSSRYLVKRTGEKVFLECVQDMDHENMFWYRQDPGLGLRLIYFSYDVKMKEKGDIPEGYSVSREKKERFSLILESASTNQTSMYLCASSYTGNDNEQFFGPGTRLTVL.

The table lists this clonotype with a few counts. The chain uses TRBV14 and TRBJ2-7, with D uncertain. Germline V gene lookup returns CDR1 SGHDN and CDR2 FVKESK. The V gene lost 4 bases and the J gene lost 3 bases, with 7 bases spanning the gap. CDR3 length: 12 amino acids. The CDR3 region has the DNA TGTGCCAGCAGCCCTTCACACTACGAGCAGTACTTC. The encoded protein is CASSPSHYEQYF.